The 30 T cell receptor beta chains presented below share a single source sample, sequenced in a study of T-cell memory formation after mild COVID-19. TCRdb re-derived calls from the 5' RACE reads in MiXCR, one entry per CDR3 protein. The table has 450,000 to 650,000 distinct CDR3 sequences, 20% seen once; the top ten hold around 12%. Material: PBMCs or a T cell subset sorted from them (not recorded which). These receptors originate from an adult woman who had mild COVID-19 (a few samples of this study predate the infection). Cell type and time point are not known.

This clonotype occurred a few times. The chain recombines TRBV5-6 with TRBJ2-4; D remains unclear. V gave up 2 bases and J gave up 5 bases, with 8 bases separating them. The CDR3 loop spans 13 amino acids. The germline gives CDR1 SGHDT, CDR2 YYEEEE. The CDR3 protein is CASSFGQENIQYF. CDR3 nucleotide sequence: TGTGCCAGCAGCTTTGGTCAAGAAAACATTCAGTACTTC.

This rearrangement joins TRBV27 to TRBJ2-7, with TRBD1 matching 7 bases. CDR1 and CDR2 (germline): MNHEY, SMNVEV (reference sequence). This CDR3 contains 13 residues. V was clipped by 6 bases and J by 1 base; unmatched bases: 3. CDR3 residues: CASRRGQSYEQYF. CDR3 bases: TGTGCCAGCAGGAGGGGACAGTCCTACGAGCAGTACTTC.

This clonotype has just a few counts. The rearrangement uses TRBV5-1 and TRBJ1-2; D remains ambiguous. The germline V and J ends were trimmed by 0 bases and 7 bases, with 10 bases remaining between them. This CDR3 contains 13 residues. Germline-derived CDR1 and CDR2 are SGHRS and YFSETQ. The CDR3 DNA reads as TGCGCCAGCAGCTTGGTGACCGCCAGTGGCTACACCTTC. Translated: CASSLVTASGYTF.

This clonotype was detected a few times. This CDR3 is CASSLGRSNSVTDTQYF. The CDR3, as DNA: TGTGCCAGCAGCTTAGGCCGGTCGAATTCCGTCACAGATACGCAGTATTTT. This chain joins TRBV11-2 and TRBJ2-3; D is uncertain. The V gene lost 1 base and the J gene lost 2 bases, with 16 bases spanning the gap. The CDR3 runs 17 residues. Germline V gene sequence: CDR1 SGHAT, CDR2 FQNNGV.

This clonotype was observed once. The chain combines TRBV7-3 with TRBJ2-2; 10 positions agree with TRBD2. The CDR3 consists of 17 residues. The V gene end was trimmed by 2 bases and the J gene end by 3 bases; junction bases not matched to a gene: 6. Germline CDR1 reads SGHTA; CDR2 reads FQGTGA. The CDR3 spells CASSLRLAGDDTGELFF. The DNA of the CDR3 is TGTGCCAGCAGCTTACGGCTAGCGGGAGATGACACCGGGGAGCTGTTTTTT.

As to this clonotype: A junction boundary mismatches the germline segment, possibly from a read error. The gene calls are TRBV4-1 and TRBJ1-4; D remains ambiguous. The CDR3 is 15 residues long. CDR1 and CDR2 (germline): MGHRA, YSYEKL. The CDR3 loop is CARSQDDRANEKLFF. CDR3 bases: TGCGCCAGAAGCCAGGATGATAGGGCTAATGAAAAACTGTTTTTT.

This clonotype was seen a few times. This chain joins TRBV20-1 and TRBJ1-5, with 7 bases that match TRBD1. CDR3 size: 16 residues. CDR1 is DFQATT and CDR2 is SNEGSKA in the germline V gene (reference sequence). J gave up 4 bases and V 6 bases, and 15 bases lay outside the gene matches. The DNA of the CDR3 is TGCAGTGCGAGTAGACAGGGCCAGATTCGAAATCAGCCCCAGCATTTT. Translation gives CSASRQGQIRNQPQHF.

This clonotype was picked up a small number of times. The chain has TRBV6-2 or TRBV6-3 and TRBJ2-5; weak D call: TRBD2 (6 bases). The germline V gene encodes CDR1 MNHEY and CDR2 SVGEGT. The CDR3 has 11 residues. V was clipped by 2 bases and J by 9 bases, with 7 bases between them. CDR3 protein: CASSYPGAQYF. The CDR3 DNA reads as TGTGCCAGCAGTTACCCGGGAGCCCAGTACTTC.

The chain uses TRBV5-1 and TRBJ2-3; TRBD2 matches at 7 bases. Germline assignment: CDR1 SGHRS and CDR2 YFSETQ. Trimming removed 4 bases from V and 0 bases from J; junction bases left unmatched: 11. The CDR3 is 17 amino acids. The CDR3 sequence is CASSMVAAGVSTDTQYF. The DNA of the CDR3 is TGCGCCAGCAGCATGGTGGCGGCGGGAGTTAGCACAGATACGCAGTATTTT.

The chain joins TRBV24-1 to TRBJ2-2; possibly TRBD2 for D (6 bases). This CDR3 has 14 amino acids. Trimming took off 5 bases at V and 6 bases at J, with 12 bases between the two ends. The V gene's germline CDR1 is KGHDR and CDR2 SFDVKD. CDR3 in amino acids: CATSGRPGAGELFF. The CDR3 coding sequence is TGTGCCACCAGTGGCCGCCCGGGGGCCGGGGAGCTGTTTTTT.

This chain joins TRBV29-1 and TRBJ2-7; D is tentatively TRBD1 or TRBD2 (5 bases each). Trimming pared 7 bases from V and 3 bases from J, leaving 13 bases between. Germline CDR1 and CDR2: SQVTM and ANQGSEA. This CDR3 is built from 12 residues. The CDR3 nucleotides read TGCAGCGGGGGACGTAATCACTACGAGCAGTACTTC. Residues: CSGGRNHYEQYF.

This clonotype occurred once. The rearrangement uses TRBV5-1 and TRBJ2-7, with 8 bases lining up with TRBD1. Germline CDR1 SGHRS, CDR2 YFSETQ. This CDR3 region has 14 residues. V shed 4 bases and J 5 bases; nucleotides not matched to a gene: 8. CDR3 bases: TGCGCCAGCAGCGTACAGGGGGTTGGAGACGAGCAGTACTTC. This translates into CASSVQGVGDEQYF.

In DNA, the CDR3 is TGTGCCTACTCACTAGGGGGAGGTTCGGGACAGACCCAGTACTTC. Translation: CAYSLGGGSGQTQYF. The chain is built from TRBV7-9 and TRBJ2-5, with D perhaps TRBD1 or TRBD2 (6 bases each). The V gene lost 11 bases and the J gene lost 6 bases, with 25 bases spanning the gap. There are 15 residues in the CDR3. CDR1 is SEHNR, CDR2 FQNEAQ, per germline (reference sequence).

This clonotype was observed at least ten times. This sequence joins TRBV5-1 and TRBJ2-1, with TRBD2 matching 7 bases. From germline, CDR1 is SGHRS and CDR2 YFSETQ. This CDR3 region has 15 residues. V shed 5 bases, J shed 2 bases, and the junction held 7 bases outside the gene matches. The CDR3 protein is CASSRSGEPYNEQFF. CDR3 in DNA: TGCGCCAGCAGTCGCAGCGGGGAGCCCTACAATGAGCAGTTCTTC.

This clonotype was recorded many times. The V and J genes are TRBV9 and TRBJ2-2, with D perhaps TRBD2 (6 bases). V was shortened by 0 bases and J by 5 bases, with 14 bases between the two germline ends. The germline V gene has CDR1 SGDLS and CDR2 YYNGEE. The CDR3 has 16 amino acids. The CDR3 DNA reads as TGTGCCAGCAGCGTAGTACGCGGGGCCCGAACCGGGGAGCTGTTTTTT. It yields the protein CASSVVRGARTGELFF. The whole variable domain, remainder taken from reference TRBV9 and TRBJ2-2, is DSGVTQTPKHLITATGQRVTLRCSPRSGDLSVYWYQQSLDQGLQFLIQYYNGEERAKGNILERFSAQQFPDLHSELNLSSLELGDSALYFCASSVVRGARTGELFFGEGSRLTVL.

The V gene is TRBV30, the J gene TRBJ1-6; D unresolved. The length of the CDR3 is 15 residues. CDR1 and CDR2 from the germline V gene are GTSNPN and SVGIG (reference sequence). V lost 5 bases to trimming and J lost 8 bases, with 19 bases between them. CDR3 amino acids: CAWWVLGNGDSPLHF. In DNA, the CDR3 is TGTGCCTGGTGGGTGCTAGGGAACGGCGATTCACCCCTCCACTTT.

A single count supports this clonotype. The chain couples TRBV12-3 or TRBV12-4 to TRBJ1-4; possible D gene TRBD1, 5 bases. The CDR3 is 16 amino acids. V was cut by 3 bases and J by 6 bases, with 17 bases left in between. The CDR3 spells CASSFSYRGVHEKLFF. The CDR3 DNA follows: TGTGCCAGCAGTTTTTCCTATAGGGGAGTTCATGAAAAACTGTTTTTT.

This clonotype appeared many times. V gene TRBV7-6 combines with J gene TRBJ2-1; D is uncertain. Germline CDR1 and CDR2: SGHVS and FNYEAQ. With 1 base removed from V and 2 bases from J, the gap between germline ends came to 9 bases. The length of the CDR3 is 15 residues. CDR3 residues: CASSLGGTAYNEQFF. The CDR3 DNA sequence: TGTGCCAGCAGCTTAGGAGGCACAGCCTACAATGAGCAGTTCTTC.

The table lists this clonotype with many counts. V usage is TRBV29-1 and J usage is TRBJ2-5; D is undetermined. V lost 4 bases to trimming and J lost 5 bases, with 5 bases between them. The CDR3 has 10 residues. Per germline, CDR1 SQVTM and CDR2 ANQGSEA. CDR3 residues: CSVVQETQYF. DNA for the CDR3: TGCAGCGTTGTTCAGGAGACCCAGTACTTC.

This clonotype showed up many times. This chain joins TRBV6-6 and TRBJ2-7; D possibly matches TRBD1 or TRBD2 (7 bases each). The germline gives CDR1 MNHNY, CDR2 SVGAGI (reference sequence). This CDR3 contains 14 residues. The ends were cut back, 7 bases at V and 5 bases at J, with 18 bases in the middle. The CDR3 region is CASIQQGSGNEQYF. In nucleotides, the CDR3 is TGTGCCAGCATCCAACAGGGGAGCGGGAACGAGCAGTACTTC.

The chain couples TRBV6-5 to TRBJ2-5, with D hard to call. Trimming pared 5 bases from V and 3 bases from J, leaving 16 bases between. Germline CDR1 reads MNHEY; CDR2 reads SVGAGI. This CDR3 is built from 15 residues. The CDR3 sequence: CASSRYLEAKETQYF. DNA for the CDR3: TGTGCCAGCAGTCGTTATCTAGAGGCCAAAGAGACCCAGTACTTC.

This clonotype occurred a few times. The CDR3 here is CSVPRGGSNEQFF. The CDR3 DNA is TGCAGTGTCCCGAGGGGGGGGTCCAATGAGCAGTTCTTC. The chain couples TRBV20-1 to TRBJ2-1, with D possibly being TRBD2 (7 bases). V dropped 7 bases and J dropped 6 bases, with 16 bases sitting between them. The germline gives CDR1 DFQATT, CDR2 SNEGSKA (reference sequence). The CDR3 totals 13 residues.

The chain combines TRBV4-1 with TRBJ1-5; a possible D gene is TRBD1 (6 bases). The CDR3 is 16 amino acids. V was cut by 0 bases and J by 7 bases, with 16 bases left in between. CDR1 and CDR2 (germline): MGHRA, YSYEKL. The CDR3 coding sequence is TGCGCCAGCAGCCAAGATTACCTACAGGGTTTCCAGCCCCAGCATTTT. It yields the protein CASSQDYLQGFQPQHF.

This chain joins TRBV11-2 and TRBJ1-2; D is uncertain. Germline CDR1 SGHAT, CDR2 FQNNGV. The CDR3 sequence is 11 residues long. The V end lost 1 base, the J end lost 8 bases, and 5 bases lay between the germline ends. CDR3 nucleotide sequence: TGTGCCAGCAGCTTAGTGGCCGGCTACACCTTC. It codes for CASSLVAGYTF.

This clonotype showed up just a few times. This chain connects TRBV7-9 to TRBJ2-3; possible D gene TRBD1, 6 bases. The CDR3 has 15 amino acids. V lost 5 bases and J lost 0, with 12 bases in between. Germline lookup yields CDR1 SEHNR and CDR2 FQNEAQ (reference sequence). The CDR3 sequence: CASSTGTLSTDTQYF. DNA for the CDR3: TGTGCCAGCAGCACCGGGACACTTAGCACAGATACGCAGTATTTT.

The table lists this clonotype with many counts. The V and J genes are TRBV7-9 and TRBJ2-1, with D perhaps TRBD1 or TRBD2 (5 bases each). CDR3 length: 14 residues. Trimming took off 4 bases at V and 5 bases at J, with 12 bases between the two ends. Germline assignment: CDR1 SEHNR and CDR2 FQNEAQ (reference sequence). As DNA, the CDR3 is TGTGCCAGCAGCTCCACCGGGGCGAACAATGAGCAGTTCTTC. Its translation is CASSSTGANNEQFF.

This clonotype was seen a few times. V gene TRBV19 combines with J gene TRBJ1-1, with D hard to call. Germline V lookup: CDR1 LNHDA, CDR2 SQIVND (reference sequence). V was trimmed by 3 bases and J by 0 bases, leaving 8 bases between them. The CDR3 has 14 residues. The DNA of the CDR3 is TGTGCCAGTAGTATTGAGGGTTTGAACACTGAAGCTTTCTTT. Translation: CASSIEGLNTEAFF.

The chain joins TRBV4-3 to TRBJ2-5; the D is unclear. CDR3 length: 14 residues. Germline CDR1 and CDR2: LGHNA and YSLEER. The V gene lost 4 bases and the J gene lost 3 bases, with 12 bases spanning the gap. The CDR3 loop is CASSLLGWEETQYF. The CDR3 bases are TGCGCCAGCAGCCTTCTCGGCTGGGAAGAGACCCAGTACTTC.

The chain combines TRBV7-2 with TRBJ2-5, with D possibly TRBD1 on 6 matching bases. Trimming took off 2 bases at V and 1 base at J, with 11 bases between the two ends. This CDR3 spans 15 amino acids. Germline V gene data show CDR1 as SGHTA and CDR2 as FQGNSA. The CDR3 is CASSLPTGIQETQYF. In DNA form, the CDR3 reads TGTGCCAGCAGCTTACCGACAGGAATCCAAGAGACCCAGTACTTC.

In its sample, this clonotype was seen a few times. The V gene is TRBV7-2, the J gene TRBJ1-6, with D possibly TRBD1 on 6 matching bases. The V gene's germline CDR1 is SGHTA and CDR2 FQGNSA. This CDR3 has 16 amino acids. Trimming left V 5 bases short and J 9 bases short, with 20 bases between. Here the CDR3 reads CASSPVGAGTSSPLHF. CDR3 DNA sequence: TGTGCCAGCAGCCCGGTGGGGGCAGGGACGAGTTCACCCCTCCACTTT.